This TCR beta chain originates from a study of blood T cell repertoires in COVID-19. The overall study: Nucleic acid was either cDNA or gDNA, and it came from T cells, B-cell-depleted T cells, or PBMCs.

Only in-frame clones appear in the TCRdb table, and some are missing; sequencing was by immunoSEQ multiplex PCR. The sample holds around 32,000 clones, just over 90% seen once. Germline loops: CDR1 SGHRS, CDR2 YFSETQ. There are 14 residues in the CDR3. Trimming shortened V by 2 bases and J by 7 bases, and 10 bases separated the two germline ends. The clonotype originates from a male donor with active COVID-19. The rearrangement links TRBV5-1 to TRBJ1-6, with D possibly matching TRBD1 (5 bases). The sample was peripheral blood. CDR3 sequence reads: CASSLEGENSPLHF. In nucleotides, the CDR3 is TGCGCCAGCAGCTTAGAAGGGGAAAATTCACCCCTCCACTTT.